Listed here is a single T cell receptor beta chain. What it binds is not known. The sample belongs to a study of CD8 T cell repertoires and HIV-1 epitope variants. For the study at large: Controls were a CMV, EBV and flu pool, Ebola AY9, and no peptide. 1M T cells were kept uncultured as a baseline.

Points from the study as a whole: Only beta chains were identified, marking proliferation to antigen, not function. Most of the nine antigen-specific clonotypes appeared cross-reactive to autologous or escape variants.

Sequencing used immunoSEQ multiplex PCR; TCRdb keeps in-frame clones, though not all of them. The table includes more than 4,000 clones, roughly 64% detected once. Sequenced input: cultured CD8+ T cells derived from PBMCs. The source of this sequence is a male donor with HIV.

The CDR3 region is CASSRGGRNTEAFF. CDR3 nucleotide sequence: TGTGCCAGCAGCCGAGGGGGGAGAAACACTGAAGCTTTCTTT. The V gene is TRBV7-2, the J gene TRBJ1-1; D is perhaps TRBD1 (6 bases). Trimming cost V 5 bases and J 2 bases, with 12 bases left between them. This CDR3 is 14 amino acids long. Germline V gene data show CDR1 as SGHTA and CDR2 as FQGNSA.